This T cell receptor (beta chain) was observed in a study of blood T cell repertoires in COVID-19. Study-wide background: PBMCs, B-cell-depleted T cells, or T cells provided the cDNA or gDNA that made up the material.

Original methodology: Estimation of nucleated cell counts was performed using reference gene primer amplification. The data were produced by immunoSEQ multiplex PCR, yet TCRdb's version contains in-frame clones alone and is incomplete. The V and J calls and clone size are taken from that table; D and trimming were inferred from the DNA. This table has approximately 480,000 clones, approximately 92% appearing once. The CDR3 runs to 14 residues. Germline V gene sequence: CDR1 GTSNPN, CDR2 SVGIG (reference sequence). Trimming pared 3 bases from V and 0 bases from J, leaving 8 bases between. Sequencing input: peripheral blood. This chain uses TRBV30 with TRBJ2-2; D not resolved. The receptor was derived from a man aged 18 to 29 with COVID-19, enrolled during active disease. CDR3 bases: TGTGCCTGGAGCGGCGGCGCGAACACCGGGGAGCTGTTTTTT. Its protein product is CAWSGGANTGELFF.